This is a list of T cell receptor beta chains from one sample in a study of T cell repertoires in cytomegalovirus infection. TCRdb analysed the reads with MiXCR anew, one entry per CDR3 protein. The sample lists nearly 650,000 distinct CDR3 sequences, more than 20% occurring once. Sequencing was performed on CD8+ T cells from PBMCs. The source of these receptors is a human donor in good health (CMV status not recorded). Some clones in this sample may be carry-over from other donors' samples. Each CDR3 is given with its conserved first and last residue. A D gene is named only where the DNA matches it firmly. Size values are once, few and many counts, or a class for expanded clones, and some rows have none.

clone_size: .; cdr3_length: 15; v_call: TRBV29-1; j_call: TRBJ1-1; d_call: .; cdr3_nt: TGCAGCGTTGAAGAGAATACATGGGGTAACACTGAAGCTTTCTTT; cdr3_aa: CSVEENTWGNTEAFF
clone_size: .; cdr3_length: 14; v_call: TRBV10-3; j_call: TRBJ2-3; d_call: .; cdr3_nt: TGTGCCATCAGGCAGGCGGACGGTGGAGATACGCAGTATTTT; cdr3_aa: CAIRQADGGDTQYF
clone_size: many; cdr3_length: 14; v_call: TRBV7-2; j_call: TRBJ2-7; d_call: .; cdr3_nt: TGTGCCAGCACAGTACAGCCCCGTAGATTCGAGCAGTACTTC; cdr3_aa: CASTVQPRRFEQYF
clone_size: .; cdr3_length: 17; v_call: TRBV5-6; j_call: TRBJ2-3; d_call: TRBD2; cdr3_nt: TGTGCCAGCAGCTTAGGTCTTCCTAGCGGGGGGTCCGATACGCAGTATTTT; cdr3_aa: CASSLGLPSGGSDTQYF
clone_size: .; cdr3_length: 13; v_call: TRBV20-1; j_call: TRBJ1-3; d_call: .; cdr3_nt: TGCAGTGCCCGTGGACAGACTGGAAACACCATATATTTT; cdr3_aa: CSARGQTGNTIYF
clone_size: few; cdr3_length: 16; v_call: TRBV4-2; j_call: TRBJ1-2; d_call: .; cdr3_nt: TGTGCCAGCAGCCAAGTTGCCGGACAGAGGAACTATGGCTACACCTTC; cdr3_aa: CASSQVAGQRNYGYTF
clone_size: many; cdr3_length: 15; v_call: TRBV7-6; j_call: TRBJ2-3; d_call: .; cdr3_nt: TGTGCCAGCAGCTTACTTTCGGTTCCCACAGATACGCAGTATTTT; cdr3_aa: CASSLLSVPTDTQYF
clone_size: many; cdr3_length: 18; v_call: TRBV7-2; j_call: TRBJ2-3; d_call: TRBD2; cdr3_nt: TGTGCCAGCAGCCCCTCGAGACTAGCGTATGAGGGCACAGATACGCAGTATTTT; cdr3_aa: CASSPSRLAYEGTDTQYF
clone_size: .; cdr3_length: 15; v_call: TRBV7-9; j_call: TRBJ2-1; d_call: .; cdr3_nt: TGTGCCAGCAGCTTGATAGTGGGCCTGCTTTCTGAGCAGTTCTTC; cdr3_aa: CASSLIVGLLSEQFF
clone_size: .; cdr3_length: 12; v_call: TRBV20-1; j_call: TRBJ1-1; d_call: .; cdr3_nt: TGCAGTGCTACCCCAACGAACACTGAAGCTTTCTTT; cdr3_aa: CSATPTNTEAFF
clone_size: .; cdr3_length: 18; v_call: TRBV4-2; j_call: TRBJ2-1; d_call: TRBD1; cdr3_nt: TGTGCCAGCAGCCAAGAAGTTGAGGCGGACAGGGGCGTGAGTGAGCAGTTCTTC; cdr3_aa: CASSQEVEADRGVSEQFF
clone_size: few; cdr3_length: 14; v_call: TRBV19; j_call: TRBJ1-6; d_call: .; cdr3_nt: TGTGCCAGTAGTCCGGACAGCTCGGATTCACCCCTCCACTTT; cdr3_aa: CASSPDSSDSPLHF
clone_size: many; cdr3_length: 15; v_call: TRBV7-6; j_call: TRBJ1-1; d_call: .; cdr3_nt: TGTGCCAGCAGCCCGCCCGGGTCTTCCAACACTGAAGCTTTCTTT; cdr3_aa: CASSPPGSSNTEAFF
clone_size: .; cdr3_length: 13; v_call: TRBV29-1; j_call: TRBJ1-2; d_call: .; cdr3_nt: TGCAGCGTTGACCCAGGGTTGAACTATGGCTACACCTTC; cdr3_aa: CSVDPGLNYGYTF
clone_size: few; cdr3_length: 14; v_call: TRBV28; j_call: TRBJ2-2; d_call: .; cdr3_nt: TGTGCCAGCAGAACAGGGAGCGGCACCGGGGAGCTGTTTTTT; cdr3_aa: CASRTGSGTGELFF
clone_size: .; cdr3_length: 13; v_call: TRBV20-1; j_call: TRBJ1-1; d_call: .; cdr3_nt: TGCAGTGCAGCCCAGGGAATAGCAACTGAAGCTTTCTTT; cdr3_aa: CSAAQGIATEAFF
clone_size: many; cdr3_length: 14; v_call: TRBV6-5; j_call: TRBJ1-1; d_call: .; cdr3_nt: TGTGCCAGCAGTTACTCTGGGGGCGGCACTGAAGCTTTCTTT; cdr3_aa: CASSYSGGGTEAFF
clone_size: many; cdr3_length: 11; v_call: TRBV7-6; j_call: TRBJ2-7; d_call: .; cdr3_nt: TGTGCCAGCAGCACCGGGGACGAGCAGTACTTC; cdr3_aa: CASSTGDEQYF
clone_size: many; cdr3_length: 17; v_call: TRBV28; j_call: TRBJ1-3; d_call: .; cdr3_nt: TGTGCCAGCAGTCCTCCCTACAGGGACGTCTCTGGAAACACCATATATTTT; cdr3_aa: CASSPPYRDVSGNTIYF
clone_size: .; cdr3_length: 14; v_call: TRBV6-2/TRBV6-3; j_call: TRBJ1-1; d_call: .; cdr3_nt: TGTGCCAGCAGTGGCGGGGCAGGGGTCACTGAAGCTTTCTTT; cdr3_aa: CASSGGAGVTEAFF
clone_size: once; cdr3_length: 14; v_call: TRBV6-1; j_call: TRBJ1-1; d_call: TRBD1; cdr3_nt: TGTGCCAGCAGTGCAGCGACAGGGGGTAGTGAAGCTTTCTTT; cdr3_aa: CASSAATGGSEAFF
clone_size: .; cdr3_length: 16; v_call: TRBV9; j_call: TRBJ2-1; d_call: TRBD2; cdr3_nt: TGTGCCAGCAGTGCCAGCGGGGGGGCCGCATACAATGAGCAGTTCTTC; cdr3_aa: CASSASGGAAYNEQFF
clone_size: .; cdr3_length: 13; v_call: TRBV7-2; j_call: TRBJ1-3; d_call: .; cdr3_nt: TGTGCCAGCAGCTTATACCTGGGAAACACCATATATTTT; cdr3_aa: CASSLYLGNTIYF
clone_size: .; cdr3_length: 19; v_call: TRBV6-2/TRBV6-3; j_call: TRBJ2-3; d_call: .; cdr3_nt: TGTGCCAGCAGTTACCCGTCATTCGCCAGGGAGGAGCTCACAGATACGCAGTATTTT; cdr3_aa: CASSYPSFAREELTDTQYF
clone_size: many; cdr3_length: 14; v_call: TRBV7-2; j_call: TRBJ2-3; d_call: .; cdr3_nt: TGTGCCAGCAGCGGGGACACCCGACTCGATACGCAGTATTTT; cdr3_aa: CASSGDTRLDTQYF
clone_size: .; cdr3_length: 15; v_call: TRBV5-5; j_call: TRBJ2-1; d_call: TRBD2; cdr3_nt: TGTGCCAGCAGGCTGGGACTAGCGGGGTTGGATGAGCAGTTCTTC; cdr3_aa: CASRLGLAGLDEQFF
clone_size: few; cdr3_length: 15; v_call: TRBV6-2/TRBV6-3; j_call: TRBJ1-1; d_call: .; cdr3_nt: TGTGCCAGCAGTTACCCCGCTGTGAGTGCCACTGAAGCTTTCTTT; cdr3_aa: CASSYPAVSATEAFF
clone_size: once; cdr3_length: 14; v_call: TRBV29-1; j_call: TRBJ1-2; d_call: .; cdr3_nt: TGCAGCGTTGACGAAGGGGCGCCGAACTATGGCTACACCTTC; cdr3_aa: CSVDEGAPNYGYTF
clone_size: few; cdr3_length: 17; v_call: TRBV14; j_call: TRBJ2-1; d_call: .; cdr3_nt: TGTGCCAGCAGCCCGGGGCCCCGGGACCTACCCTACAATGAGCAGTTCTTC; cdr3_aa: CASSPGPRDLPYNEQFF
clone_size: few; cdr3_length: 15; v_call: TRBV7-8; j_call: TRBJ2-1; d_call: .; cdr3_nt: TGTGCCAGCAGCCCCCTTGGGGCGGGTGACAATGAGCAGTTCTTC; cdr3_aa: CASSPLGAGDNEQFF
clone_size: once; cdr3_length: 13; v_call: TRBV6-5; j_call: TRBJ2-2; d_call: .; cdr3_nt: TGTGCCAGCAGTTACGTTGAAACCGGGGAGCTGTTTTTT; cdr3_aa: CASSYVETGELFF
clone_size: .; cdr3_length: 17; v_call: TRBV5-7; j_call: TRBJ1-2; d_call: .; cdr3_nt: TGTGCCAGCAGCTTAAGCCGGGACCGAAGCCGTAACTATGGCTACACCTTC; cdr3_aa: CASSLSRDRSRNYGYTF
clone_size: .; cdr3_length: 15; v_call: TRBV7-2; j_call: TRBJ2-5; d_call: .; cdr3_nt: TGTACCAGCAGCTACGCCGGGGGGACACAAGAGACCCAGTACTTC; cdr3_aa: CTSSYAGGTQETQYF
clone_size: .; cdr3_length: 14; v_call: TRBV12-5; j_call: TRBJ1-1; d_call: .; cdr3_nt: TGTGCTAGTGGTTTCCCCTCTTGGAACACTGAAGCTTTCTTT; cdr3_aa: CASGFPSWNTEAFF
clone_size: .; cdr3_length: 12; v_call: TRBV7-9; j_call: TRBJ1-1; d_call: .; cdr3_nt: TGTGCCAGCAGACCGACGAGGGCTGAAGCTTTCTTT; cdr3_aa: CASRPTRAEAFF